These 16 T cell receptor beta chains were sequenced from one sample in a study of shared clonotypes between healthy human individuals. Sequenced by immunoSEQ multiplex PCR; TCRdb stores in-frame clones only, minus some. In the table there are about 1 million clones, approximately 72% of which are singletons. Sequenced material: memory CD4+ T cells sorted from blood. Stated subset: CD45RA-negative fraction. These receptors originate from a man younger than 35 in good health.

The chain carries TRBV29-1 and TRBJ2-5; 8 nucleotides agree with TRBD1. The V gene's germline CDR1 is SQVTM and CDR2 ANQGSEA. The CDR3 has 15 residues. J lost 2 bases, V lost 6 bases, and 11 bases had no gene match. CDR3 sequence (DNA): TGCAGCGTCGCGAAGGGGACAGGAGAACAAGAGACCCAGTACTTC. Encoded protein: CSVAKGTGEQETQYF.

The CDR3 here is CASSSRGGTEAFF. The CDR3 nucleotides read TGTGCCAGCAGCAGTAGGGGAGGTACTGAAGCTTTCTTT. The gene calls are TRBV7-3 and TRBJ1-1, with a weak D call TRBD1 (5 bases). Deletions cut 5 bases from V and 5 bases from J, with 12 bases between. CDR1 and CDR2 from the germline V gene are SGHTA and FQGTGA. This CDR3 comprises 13 residues.

This clone was seen a few times. J is TRBJ1-1 and V is TRBV30; tentative D call: TRBD1 (5 bases). The CDR3 consists of 15 residues. Germline V gene sequence: CDR1 GTSNPN, CDR2 SVGIG (reference sequence). V dropped 2 bases and J dropped 1 base, with 14 bases sitting between them. The CDR3 nucleotides are TGTGCCTGGAGTACCCCGGGACGGAGGAACACTGAAGCTTTCTTT. As protein: CAWSTPGRRNTEAFF.

The chain carries TRBV6-5 and TRBJ2-7; tentative D call: TRBD2 (5 bases). Germline V CDR1 and CDR2: MNHEY, SVGAGI. The CDR3 runs to 15 residues. Trimming pared 0 bases from V and 2 bases from J, leaving 11 bases between. CDR3 region: CASSYSMTTAYEQYF. As DNA, the CDR3 is TGTGCCAGCAGTTACTCGATGACTACAGCCTACGAGCAGTACTTC.

The chain is built from TRBV2 and TRBJ1-3; TRBD1 matches 7 bases. This CDR3 is 16 amino acids long. V lost 6 bases, J lost 4 bases, and 12 bases stayed unmatched. Germline CDR1 is SNHLY and CDR2 is FYNNEI. The chain's CDR3 is CASSVRPTGKGNTIYF. The CDR3 DNA is TGTGCCAGCAGCGTCCGGCCGACAGGGAAAGGAAACACCATATATTTT.

This clone was counted a few times. V and J are TRBV28 and TRBJ2-2, with D possibly TRBD1 on 6 matching bases. V lost 6 bases, J lost 0 bases, and 14 bases lay in between. This CDR3 has 16 amino acids. Germline CDR1 is MDHEN and CDR2 is SYDVKM. CDR3 sequence (DNA): TGTGCCAGCAGGTTACAGGGAACCGCGAACACCGGGGAGCTGTTTTTT. Its protein is CASRLQGTANTGELFF. The whole variable domain, remainder taken from reference TRBV28 and TRBJ2-2, is DVKVTQSSRYLVKRTGEKVFLECVQDMDHENMFWYRQDPGLGLRLIYFSYDVKMKEKGDIPEGYSVSREKKERFSLILESASTNQTSMYLCASRLQGTANTGELFFGEGSRLTVL.

The chain couples TRBV5-4 to TRBJ2-7; TRBD2 agrees at 11 bases. This CDR3 is 16 amino acids long. The trim removed 3 bases at V and 5 bases at J, leaving 10 bases unmatched. Germline values: CDR1 SGHNT, CDR2 YYREEE (reference sequence). The CDR3 here is CASSSTGTSGGDEQYF. As DNA, the CDR3 is TGTGCCAGCAGCTCGACCGGGACTAGCGGAGGGGACGAGCAGTACTTC.

The V gene is TRBV11-3, the J gene TRBJ1-5, with a tentative D call TRBD1 (5 bases). V was trimmed by 5 bases and J by 5 bases, leaving 16 bases between them. Germline lookup yields CDR1 SGHNT and CDR2 YENEEA. This CDR3 contains 15 residues. The CDR3 is CASSPFQGTHQPQHF. CDR3 sequence (DNA): TGTGCCAGCAGCCCCTTCCAGGGTACTCATCAGCCCCAGCATTTT.

V gene TRBV28 combines with J gene TRBJ2-7; 7 bases are shared with TRBD2. Germline CDR1 is MDHEN and CDR2 is SYDVKM. The CDR3 has 15 amino acids. V trimming: 6 bases; J trimming: 0 bases; junction bases outside the gene matches: 8. This CDR3 reads CASSQPAGSSYEQYF. The CDR3 bases are TGTGCCAGCAGCCAACCAGCGGGGAGCTCCTACGAGCAGTACTTC.

CDR3 region: CATSPRQILSGNTIYF. DNA of the CDR3: TGTGCCACCAGCCCCAGACAGATCCTCTCTGGAAACACCATATATTTT. The V and J genes are TRBV15 and TRBJ1-3; weak D call: TRBD1 (5 bases). Germline lookup yields CDR1 LNHNV and CDR2 YYDKDF (reference sequence). CDR3 length: 16 residues. V lost 5 bases to trimming and J lost 0 bases, with 14 bases between them.

The chain links TRBV19 to TRBJ2-3; the D gene could be TRBD1 or TRBD2 (5 bases each). Trimming left V 5 bases short and J 2 bases short, with 14 bases between. This CDR3 spans 15 amino acids. Germline CDR1 and CDR2: LNHDA and SQIVND (reference sequence). CDR3 sequence (DNA): TGTGCCAGTAGTGGCCGGGACCGCTCCACAGATACGCAGTATTTT. It codes for CASSGRDRSTDTQYF.

CDR3 in amino acids: CASSGQGDRYTEAFF. The CDR3, as DNA: TGTGCCAGCAGTGGACAGGGGGATAGGTACACTGAAGCTTTCTTT. V and J are TRBV2 and TRBJ1-1; TRBD1 matches at 9 bases. Germline CDR1 and CDR2: SNHLY and FYNNEI. V gave up 4 bases and J gave up 3 bases; unmatched junction bases: 6. This CDR3 has 15 residues.

The V call is TRBV19, the J call TRBJ1-2, with 9 bases fitting TRBD1. The ends lost 10 bases at V and 2 bases at J; junction bases unmatched: 8. This CDR3 spans 14 amino acids. Germline CDR1 LNHDA, CDR2 SQIVND (reference sequence). The CDR3 spells CAIRETGGNYGYTF. For the CDR3, the DNA is TGTGCCATCAGGGAGACAGGGGGGAACTATGGCTACACCTTC.

This chain uses TRBV10-2 with TRBJ2-1, with 11 nucleotides matching TRBD2. CDR1 is WSHSY, CDR2 SAAADI, per germline. This CDR3 is 16 amino acids long. Trimming removed 3 bases from V and 1 base from J; junction bases left unmatched: 2. In DNA, the CDR3 is TGCGCCAGCAGTGATAGCGGGAGGGGTTCCTACAATGAGCAGTTCTTC. The encoded protein is CASSDSGRGSYNEQFF.

This chain joins TRBV12-5 and TRBJ2-7; possibly TRBD2 for D (6 bases). Deletions cut 1 base from V and 2 bases from J, with 12 bases between. The CDR3 sequence is 15 residues long. Germline loops: CDR1 LGHNT, CDR2 FRNRAP. The CDR3 here is CASGLGGTATYEQYF. In DNA, the CDR3 is TGTGCTAGTGGTTTGGGCGGGACTGCAACCTACGAGCAGTACTTC. The whole variable domain, filled in from reference TRBV12-5 and TRBJ2-7, reads DARVTQTPRHKVTEMGQEVTMRCQPILGHNTVFWYRQTMMQGLELLAYFRNRAPLDDSGMPKDRFSAEMPDATLATLKIQPSEPRDSAVYFCASGLGGTATYEQYFGPGTRLTVT.

This chain joins TRBV9 and TRBJ2-3; the match to TRBD1 covers 8 bases. V gave up 0 bases and J gave up 3 bases; unmatched junction bases: 6. The V gene's germline CDR1 is SGDLS and CDR2 YYNGEE. The CDR3 runs 16 residues. In nucleotides, the CDR3 is TGTGCCAGCAGCGTAGGGACAGGGTTGAAAACAGATACGCAGTATTTT. The encoded protein is CASSVGTGLKTDTQYF.